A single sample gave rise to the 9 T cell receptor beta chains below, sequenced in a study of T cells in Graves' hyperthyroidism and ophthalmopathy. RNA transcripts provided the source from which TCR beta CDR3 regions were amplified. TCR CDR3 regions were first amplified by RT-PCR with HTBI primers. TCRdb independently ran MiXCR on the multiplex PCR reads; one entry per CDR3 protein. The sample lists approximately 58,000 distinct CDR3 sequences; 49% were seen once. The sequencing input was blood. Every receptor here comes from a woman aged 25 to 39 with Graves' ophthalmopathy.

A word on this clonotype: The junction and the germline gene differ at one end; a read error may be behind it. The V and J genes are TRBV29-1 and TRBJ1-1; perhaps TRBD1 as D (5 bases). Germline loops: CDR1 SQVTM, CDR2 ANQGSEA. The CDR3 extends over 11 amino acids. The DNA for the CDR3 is TGCAGCGCCATAGCGGGGACTGAGGCTTTCTTT. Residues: CSAIAGTEAFF.

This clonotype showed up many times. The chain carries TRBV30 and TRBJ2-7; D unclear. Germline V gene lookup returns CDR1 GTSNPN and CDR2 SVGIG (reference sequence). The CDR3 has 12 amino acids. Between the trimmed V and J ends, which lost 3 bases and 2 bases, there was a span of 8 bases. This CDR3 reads CAWRTVTYEQYF. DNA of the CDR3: TGTGCCTGGAGAACGGTTACCTACGAGCAGTACTTC.

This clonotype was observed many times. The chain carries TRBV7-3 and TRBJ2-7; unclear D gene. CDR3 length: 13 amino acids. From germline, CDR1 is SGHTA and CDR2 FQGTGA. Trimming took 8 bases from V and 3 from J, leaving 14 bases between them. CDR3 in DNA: TGTGCCAGCTGGCTGCGAAATTTCTACGAGCAGTACTTC. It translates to CASWLRNFYEQYF.

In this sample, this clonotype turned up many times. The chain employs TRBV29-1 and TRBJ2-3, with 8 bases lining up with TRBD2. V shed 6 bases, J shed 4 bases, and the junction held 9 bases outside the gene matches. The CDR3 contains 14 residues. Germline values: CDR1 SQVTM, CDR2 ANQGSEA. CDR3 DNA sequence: TGCAGCGTCTACGATGCGGGAGGTGCAGATACGCAGTATTTT. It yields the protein CSVYDAGGADTQYF.

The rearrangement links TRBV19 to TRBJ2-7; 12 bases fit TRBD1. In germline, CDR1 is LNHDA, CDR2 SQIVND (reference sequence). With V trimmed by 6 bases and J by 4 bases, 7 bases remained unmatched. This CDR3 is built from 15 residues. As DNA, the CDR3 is TGTGCCAGTAGCAATCCGGGACAGGGGGCTTACGAGCAGTACTTC. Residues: CASSNPGQGAYEQYF.

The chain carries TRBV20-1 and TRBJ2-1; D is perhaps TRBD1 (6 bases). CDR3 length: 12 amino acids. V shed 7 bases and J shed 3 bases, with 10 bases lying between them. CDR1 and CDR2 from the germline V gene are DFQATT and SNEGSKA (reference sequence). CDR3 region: CSGEGVYNEQFF. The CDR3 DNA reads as TGCAGTGGAGAGGGGGTCTACAATGAGCAGTTCTTC.

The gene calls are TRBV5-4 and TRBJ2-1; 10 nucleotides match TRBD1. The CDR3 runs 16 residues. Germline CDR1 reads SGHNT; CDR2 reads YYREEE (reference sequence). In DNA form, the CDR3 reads TGTGCTAACAGCGCGAAGGACAGGGGGGAACTCAATGAGCAGTTCTTC. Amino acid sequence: CANSAKDRGELNEQFF.

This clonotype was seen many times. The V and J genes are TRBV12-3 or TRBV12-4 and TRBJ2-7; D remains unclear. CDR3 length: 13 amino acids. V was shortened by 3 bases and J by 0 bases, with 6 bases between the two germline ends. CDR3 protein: CASSLTGSYEQYF. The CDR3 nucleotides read TGTGCCAGCAGTTTGACGGGCTCCTACGAGCAGTACTTC.

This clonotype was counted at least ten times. The CDR3 protein is CSAELGQGADTQYF. The CDR3, as DNA: TGCAGTGCAGAATTGGGACAGGGGGCAGATACGCAGTATTTT. The J gene is TRBJ2-3, the V gene TRBV20-1, with 11 bases identical to TRBD1. CDR1 DFQATT and CDR2 SNEGSKA come from the germline V gene (reference sequence). The junction had 6 bases not matched to a gene; V was cut back by 6 bases and J by 4 bases. The CDR3 spans 14 residues.